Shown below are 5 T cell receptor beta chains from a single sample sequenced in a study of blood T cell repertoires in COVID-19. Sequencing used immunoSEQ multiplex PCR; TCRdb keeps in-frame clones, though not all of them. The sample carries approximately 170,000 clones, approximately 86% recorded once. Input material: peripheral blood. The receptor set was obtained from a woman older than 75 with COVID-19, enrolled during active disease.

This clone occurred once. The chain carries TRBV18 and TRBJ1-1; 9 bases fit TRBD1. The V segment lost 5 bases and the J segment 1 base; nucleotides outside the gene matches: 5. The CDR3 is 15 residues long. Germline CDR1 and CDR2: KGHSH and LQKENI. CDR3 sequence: CASSSGQGGNTEAFF. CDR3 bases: TGTGCCAGCTCATCGGGACAGGGAGGGAACACTGAAGCTTTCTTT.

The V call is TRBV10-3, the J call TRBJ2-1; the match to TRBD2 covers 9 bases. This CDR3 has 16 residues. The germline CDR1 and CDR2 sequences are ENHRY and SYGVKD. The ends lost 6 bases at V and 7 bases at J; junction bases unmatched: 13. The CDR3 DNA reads TGTGCCATCAGCGGGCGGATGATAGCGGGGGCTAATGAGCAGTTCTTC. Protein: CAISGRMIAGANEQFF.

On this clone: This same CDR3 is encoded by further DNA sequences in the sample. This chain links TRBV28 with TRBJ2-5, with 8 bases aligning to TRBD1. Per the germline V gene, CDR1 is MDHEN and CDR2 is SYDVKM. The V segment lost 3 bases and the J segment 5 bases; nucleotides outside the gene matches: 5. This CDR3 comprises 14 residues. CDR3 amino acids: CASSFQGAKETQYF. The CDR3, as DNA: TGTGCCAGCAGTTTTCAGGGGGCGAAGGAGACCCAGTACTTC.

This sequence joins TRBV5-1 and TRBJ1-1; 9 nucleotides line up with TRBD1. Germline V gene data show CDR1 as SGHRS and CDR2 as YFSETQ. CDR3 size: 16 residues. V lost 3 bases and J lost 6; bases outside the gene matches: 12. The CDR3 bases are TGCGCCAGCAGCTGGGGACAGGGTAATAGGGATCCTGAAGCTTTCTTT. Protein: CASSWGQGNRDPEAFF. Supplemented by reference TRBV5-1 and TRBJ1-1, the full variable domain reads KAGVTQTPRYLIKTRGQQVTLSCSPISGHRSVSWYQQTPGQGLQFLFEYFSETQRNKGNFPGRFSGRQFSNSRSEMNVSTLELGDSALYLCASSWGQGNRDPEAFFGQGTRLTVV.

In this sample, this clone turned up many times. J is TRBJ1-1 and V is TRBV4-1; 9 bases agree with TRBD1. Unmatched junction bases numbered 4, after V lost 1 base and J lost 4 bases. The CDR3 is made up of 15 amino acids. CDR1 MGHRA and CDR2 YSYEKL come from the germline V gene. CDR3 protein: CASSQAHRGRTEAFF. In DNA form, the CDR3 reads TGCGCCAGCAGCCAAGCGCACAGGGGGCGCACTGAAGCTTTCTTT.